These 28 T cell receptor beta chains were sequenced from one sample in a study of Tregs in tolerant kidney transplant recipients. Clones were read by immunoSEQ multiplex PCR, and TCRdb kept only the in-frame ones, dropping some. This sample has some 56,000 clones, with roughly nine tenths found just once. Recipients received nonmyeloablative bone marrow transplants from related graft donors, with transient mixed chimerism. The input for sequencing was CD8+ T cells from blood (PBMCs), taken 24 months after the transplant. Receptor source: a human patient who received a combined kidney and bone marrow transplant. Certain T cells may be donor cells from the graft.

CDR3 region: CASTLGEASTDTQYF. The CDR3 region has the DNA TGTGCCAGTACCCTGGGTGAGGCTAGCACAGATACGCAGTATTTT. The V call is TRBV19, the J call TRBJ2-3; no definite D call. This CDR3 has 15 residues. V was pared by 7 bases and J by 0 bases, with 14 bases between. The V gene's germline CDR1 is LNHDA and CDR2 SQIVND (reference sequence).

V gene TRBV27 combines with J gene TRBJ2-7; TRBD1 matches 8 bases. The CDR3 is 13 residues long. Germline assignment: CDR1 MNHEY and CDR2 SMNVEV (reference sequence). With V trimmed by 1 base and J by 5 bases, 1 base remained unmatched. The CDR3 is CASSLWDRNEQYF. CDR3 DNA sequence: TGTGCCAGCAGTTTATGGGACAGGAACGAGCAGTACTTC.

The chain links TRBV19 to TRBJ2-3; 11 bases agree with TRBD2. The ends lost 5 bases at V and 6 bases at J; junction bases unmatched: 7. The CDR3 loop spans 15 amino acids. From germline, CDR1 is LNHDA and CDR2 SQIVND (reference sequence). The CDR3 here is CASSPLAGGMDTQYF. In DNA, the CDR3 is TGTGCCAGTAGTCCCCTAGCGGGAGGTATGGATACGCAGTATTTT.

The V call is TRBV5-1, the J call TRBJ2-3, with 7 bases that match TRBD1. There are 17 residues in the CDR3. Losses at the gene ends were 3 bases for V and 1 base for J; bases not matched to a gene: 11. Germline V gene lookup returns CDR1 SGHRS and CDR2 YFSETQ. The CDR3: CASSSNRDSRGTDTQYF. The CDR3 region has the DNA TGCGCCAGCAGCTCGAACCGGGACAGTCGGGGCACAGATACGCAGTATTTT.

The rearrangement joins TRBV9 to TRBJ2-1, with 8 bases matching TRBD2. CDR3 length: 13 residues. Trimming cost V 6 bases and J 9 bases; bases outside gene matches: 8. Germline V lookup: CDR1 SGDLS, CDR2 YYNGEE. The CDR3 region is CASTLGGAGEQFF. DNA of the CDR3: TGTGCCAGCACCCTCGGGGGGGCGGGTGAGCAGTTCTTC. Together with reference TRBV9 and TRBJ2-1, the CDR3 gives the full variable domain: DSGVTQTPKHLITATGQRVTLRCSPRSGDLSVYWYQQSLDQGLQFLIQYYNGEERAKGNILERFSAQQFPDLHSELNLSSLELGDSALYFCASTLGGAGEQFFGPGTRLTVL.

The chain joins TRBV30 to TRBJ2-3; 8 nucleotides line up with TRBD1. The germline V gene has CDR1 GTSNPN and CDR2 SVGIG (reference sequence). The V and J ends lost 3 bases and 1 base, in that order; junction bases with no gene match: 3. CDR3 length: 14 residues. CDR3 in DNA: TGTGCCTGGAGGCAGGGGGCCGGCACAGATACGCAGTATTTT. It specifies CAWRQGAGTDTQYF.

This sequence joins TRBV6-5 and TRBJ2-5; possible D gene TRBD2, 6 bases. V gave up 2 bases and J gave up 3 bases, with 10 bases separating them. The CDR3 is 14 amino acids. From germline, CDR1 is MNHEY and CDR2 SVGAGI. The CDR3 loop reads CASSYGVAEETQYF. The CDR3 DNA reads TGTGCCAGCAGTTACGGGGTAGCGGAAGAGACCCAGTACTTC.

The genes are TRBV5-8 and TRBJ1-2; TRBD1 might be the D (6 bases). Germline-derived CDR1 and CDR2 are SGHTS and YDEGEE. The CDR3 is made up of 14 amino acids. Trimming shortened V by 1 base and J by 3 bases, and 10 bases separated the two germline ends. The CDR3 DNA follows: TGTGCCAGCAGCTTGACAGGGTCGGACTATGGCTACACCTTC. Its translation is CASSLTGSDYGYTF.

The chain carries TRBV29-1 and TRBJ2-7, with D perhaps matching TRBD1 (7 bases). CDR1 and CDR2 (germline): SQVTM, ANQGSEA. The CDR3 sequence is 13 residues long. V lost 8 bases to trimming and J lost 4 bases, with 18 bases between them. DNA of the CDR3: TGCAGCATCAGGGGGGATGGTCCGTACGAGCAGTACTTC. The encoded protein is CSIRGDGPYEQYF.

This clone was seen once. The chain joins TRBV5-4 to TRBJ1-1; 7 nucleotides align to TRBD1. The CDR3 is 14 residues long. The germline gives CDR1 SGHNT, CDR2 YYREEE (reference sequence). With 4 bases clipped from V and 1 base from J, the junction kept 4 bases outside the gene matches. The CDR3 bases are TGTGCCAGCAGCGAGGACAGGAGGAACACTGAAGCTTTCTTT. This encodes CASSEDRRNTEAFF.

The rearrangement joins TRBV7-2 to TRBJ2-1; TRBD2 matches at 9 bases. CDR3 length: 15 residues. Germline assignment: CDR1 SGHTA and CDR2 FQGNSA. J lost 12 bases, V lost 0 bases, and 9 bases had no gene match. In nucleotides, the CDR3 is TGTGCCAGCAGCTTAGCCTTTACCGGAGCGGGGGGGCAGTTCTTC. Amino acid sequence: CASSLAFTGAGGQFF.

This chain joins TRBV5-6 and TRBJ1-1; a possible D gene is TRBD1 (5 bases). Looked up from germline, CDR1 is SGHDT and CDR2 is YYEEEE. Trimming removed 0 bases from V and 11 bases from J, with 14 bases in between. The CDR3 is 13 residues long. CDR3 in DNA: TGTGCCAGCAGCTTGGGGGGCCAGAAGGCGGCTTTCTTT. Its protein is CASSLGGQKAAFF.

The chain is built from TRBV4-3 and TRBJ2-7; 8 nucleotides match TRBD1. The germline V gene encodes CDR1 LGHNA and CDR2 YSLEER. V shed 2 bases, J shed 6 bases, and the junction held 9 bases outside the gene matches. This CDR3 is built from 15 residues. The CDR3 loop is CASSQSLRGLREQYF. In DNA, the CDR3 is TGCGCCAGCAGCCAAAGCCTCAGGGGGCTCCGCGAGCAGTACTTC.

The rearrangement links TRBV27 to TRBJ1-3; TRBD1 is a possible D gene (5 bases). Deletions cut 6 bases from V and 4 bases from J, with 19 bases between. This CDR3 has 16 residues. The germline gives CDR1 MNHEY, CDR2 SMNVEV (reference sequence). CDR3: CASSKRGGGFGNTIYF. The CDR3 nucleotides read TGTGCCAGCAGCAAAAGGGGAGGTGGTTTCGGAAACACCATATATTTT.

This chain uses TRBV5-1 with TRBJ2-7; TRBD2 aligns across 13 bases. Germline CDR1 and CDR2: SGHRS and YFSETQ. The V segment lost 8 bases and the J segment 0 bases; nucleotides outside the gene matches: 5. This CDR3 contains 15 residues. The CDR3 reads CASQTSGGSSYEQYF. The CDR3 nucleotides are TGCGCCAGTCAGACTAGCGGGGGGTCCTCCTACGAGCAGTACTTC.

The chain recombines TRBV5-6 with TRBJ2-7; D might be TRBD2 (6 bases). Germline CDR1 and CDR2: SGHDT and YYEEEE. The CDR3 sequence is 14 residues long. Trimming left V 0 bases short and J 1 base short, with 8 bases between. Here the CDR3 reads CASSLGGRSYEQYF. CDR3 nucleotide sequence: TGTGCCAGCAGCTTGGGAGGGAGGTCCTACGAGCAGTACTTC.

The chain's CDR3 is CASSQGTSGVSREQFF. DNA of the CDR3: TGTGCCAGCAGCCAAGGAACTAGCGGGGTTTCTCGTGAGCAGTTCTTC. The rearrangement links TRBV4-2 to TRBJ2-1, with 10 bases matching TRBD2. Germline CDR1 reads LGHNA; CDR2 reads YNFKEQ. The junction had 9 bases not matched to a gene; V was cut back by 1 base and J by 9 bases. The CDR3 consists of 16 residues.

This clone was seen a few times. The chain employs TRBV5-6 and TRBJ1-4; tentatively, D is TRBD1 (6 bases). This CDR3 is built from 13 residues. V lost 0 bases to trimming and J lost 10 bases, with 10 bases between them. Germline loops: CDR1 SGHDT, CDR2 YYEEEE. CDR3 in amino acids: CASSLGSGVKLFF. The CDR3 nucleotides read TGTGCCAGCAGCTTGGGGTCAGGGGTAAAACTGTTTTTT.

The chain has TRBV13 and TRBJ2-2; the D is unclear. This CDR3 region has 13 residues. Germline-derived CDR1 and CDR2 are PRHDT and FYEKMQ (reference sequence). V lost 5 bases and J 5 bases, leaving 9 bases between the germline ends. The CDR3 spells CASSPINTGELFF. The CDR3 region has the DNA TGTGCCAGCAGCCCTATTAATACCGGGGAGCTGTTTTTT.

CDR3 region: CASSSPVVSSGGYEQYF. Here the CDR3 DNA reads TGTGCCAGCAGCTCTCCCGTCGTATCTAGCGGGGGCTACGAGCAGTACTTC. This chain connects TRBV7-9 to TRBJ2-7; TRBD2 matches at 10 bases. CDR1 is SEHNR and CDR2 is FQNEAQ in the germline V gene (reference sequence). The V segment lost 4 bases and the J segment 3 bases; nucleotides outside the gene matches: 12. This CDR3 is 17 amino acids long.

The gene calls are TRBV9 and TRBJ2-1, with 16 bases fitting TRBD2. V was clipped by 4 bases and J by 5 bases; unmatched bases: 6. The germline CDR1 and CDR2 sequences are SGDLS and YYNGEE. The CDR3 spans 17 residues. The CDR3 DNA sequence: TGTGCCAGCAGCCTAGGGGGGACTAGCGGGGGGGACAATGAGCAGTTCTTC. This translates into CASSLGGTSGGDNEQFF.

This clone is medium-sized (0.01 to 0.1%) within its sample. V and J are TRBV5-6 and TRBJ2-7, with 9 bases fitting TRBD2. The CDR3 is made up of 15 amino acids. V gave up 1 base and J gave up 2 bases; unmatched junction bases: 4. The germline V gene encodes CDR1 SGHDT and CDR2 YYEEEE. The CDR3 region is CASSLSGGIAYEQYF. The CDR3 DNA reads TGTGCCAGCAGCTTGAGCGGGGGGATAGCCTACGAGCAGTACTTC.

V is TRBV4-1 and J is TRBJ2-7; D possibly corresponds to TRBD2 (7 bases). In germline, CDR1 is MGHRA, CDR2 YSYEKL. The CDR3 spans 15 residues. Trimming left V 1 base short and J 2 bases short, with 12 bases between. CDR3 residues: CASSQAPGGTYEQYF. In nucleotides, the CDR3 is TGCGCCAGCAGCCAAGCTCCGGGGGGCACCTACGAGCAGTACTTC.

The chain employs TRBV9 and TRBJ1-3; a weak D match, TRBD1 (5 bases). V was clipped by 2 bases and J by 3 bases, with 9 bases between them. Germline values: CDR1 SGDLS, CDR2 YYNGEE. The CDR3 has 14 amino acids. The CDR3 nucleotides read TGTGCCAGCAGCGTCGCCAGGGATGGAAACACCATATATTTT. It encodes CASSVARDGNTIYF.

The CDR3 nucleotides read TGTGCCAGCAGCTTACTAGCGGGAGTGGTTCATGAGCAGTTCTTC. It is translated as CASSLLAGVVHEQFF. The chain recombines TRBV7-6 with TRBJ2-1; the match to TRBD2 covers 10 bases. The CDR3 is made up of 15 amino acids. Per germline, CDR1 SGHVS and CDR2 FNYEAQ. J was trimmed by 8 bases and V by 2 bases; bases with no gene match: 6.

This clone was picked up one time. The gene calls are TRBV27 and TRBJ2-3; D uncertain. This CDR3 contains 15 residues. V shed 2 bases and J shed 4 bases, with 13 bases lying between them. CDR1 and CDR2 (germline): MNHEY, SMNVEV (reference sequence). CDR3 DNA: TGTGCCAGCAGTTTAGCTATAGCTGTTTCAGATACGCAGTATTTT. This encodes CASSLAIAVSDTQYF.

V and J are TRBV5-1 and TRBJ2-7, with TRBD2 matching 8 bases. After removal of 0 bases from V and 3 bases from J, the junction contained 8 bases not matched to a gene. The germline V gene has CDR1 SGHRS and CDR2 YFSETQ. The CDR3 has 16 amino acids. The chain's CDR3 is CASSLGREEFYYEQYF. The DNA of the CDR3 is TGCGCCAGCAGCTTGGGGCGGGAGGAATTTTACTACGAGCAGTACTTC.

The chain joins TRBV14 to TRBJ2-2; 7 nucleotides agree with TRBD1. With 0 bases clipped from V and 6 bases from J, the junction kept 7 bases outside the gene matches. The CDR3 loop spans 16 amino acids. The germline V gene has CDR1 SGHDN and CDR2 FVKESK. The CDR3 loop is CASSQEGQAYAGELFF. CDR3 DNA sequence: TGTGCCAGCAGCCAAGAAGGACAGGCTTACGCCGGGGAGCTGTTTTTT. The full variable domain, completed using reference TRBV14 and TRBJ2-2, is EAGVTQFPSHSVIEKGQTVTLRCDPISGHDNLYWYRRVMGKEIKFLLHFVKESKQDESGMPNNRFLAERTGGTYSTLKVQPAELEDSGVYFCASSQEGQAYAGELFFGEGSRLTVL.